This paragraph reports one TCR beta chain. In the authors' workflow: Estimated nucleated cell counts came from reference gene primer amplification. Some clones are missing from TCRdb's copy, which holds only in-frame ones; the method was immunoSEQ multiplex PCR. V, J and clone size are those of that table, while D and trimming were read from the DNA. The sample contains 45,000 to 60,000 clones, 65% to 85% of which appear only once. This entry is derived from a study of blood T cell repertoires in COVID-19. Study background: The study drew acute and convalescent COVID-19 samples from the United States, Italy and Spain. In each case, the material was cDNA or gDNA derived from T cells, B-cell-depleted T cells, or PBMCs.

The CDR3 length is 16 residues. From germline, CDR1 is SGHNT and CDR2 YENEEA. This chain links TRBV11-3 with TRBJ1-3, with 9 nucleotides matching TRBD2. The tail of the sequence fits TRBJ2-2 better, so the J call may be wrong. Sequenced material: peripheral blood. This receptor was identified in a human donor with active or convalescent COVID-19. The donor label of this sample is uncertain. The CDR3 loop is CASSLVGGRAAGELFF. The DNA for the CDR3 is TGTGCCAGCAGCTTAGTCGGCGGGAGGGCCGCCGGGGAGCTGTTTTTT.